This T cell receptor (beta chain) was sequenced during a study of blood T cell repertoires in COVID-19. Repertoires were generated with immunoSEQ multiplex PCR, while TCRdb's copy carries only in-frame clones and drops some. The sample has 200,000 to 300,000 clones, 65% to 90% seen once. Germline V gene sequence: CDR1 SGHTA, CDR2 FQGTGA. The CDR3 covers 15 residues. V lost 3 bases and J lost 4; bases outside the gene matches: 4. This TCR derives from a woman aged 45-65 years with acute COVID-19. Specimen: PBMCs or T cells enriched from blood (not recorded which). The V call is TRBV7-3, the J call TRBJ2-5, with TRBD2 matching over 11 bases. Here the CDR3 reads CASSFGLAGAETQYF. The CDR3 nucleotides read TGTGCCAGCAGCTTCGGACTAGCGGGTGCAGAGACCCAGTACTTC.